This TCR beta chain derives from a study of regulatory T cells in long-lasting Graves disease. Time point: persistent/refractory GD, antithyroid drugs over 5 years with positive TRAb. Researchers made the TCR library from RNA that was extracted from PBMCs. The authors built TCR beta libraries using iRepertoire HTBI primers and Arm-PCR of CDR3 regions. TCRdb fed the multiplex PCR reads into MiXCR, producing one record per CDR3 protein. This table holds around 510,000 distinct CDR3 sequences, roughly 20% found once. The CDR3 extends over 14 amino acids. V was pared by 5 bases and J by 1 base, with 14 bases between. Germline V gene data show CDR1 as DFQATT and CDR2 as SNEGSKA (reference sequence).

The starting material was peripheral blood mononuclear cells (PBMCs), obtained when the disease was refractory, from a patient treated with antithyroid drugs. This TCR was sampled from a female donor with Graves disease. The genes are TRBV20-1 and TRBJ2-5; D unclear. CDR3 loop: CSAPRPTTQETQYF. CDR3 nucleotide sequence: TGCAGTGCTCCCCGACCGACCACCCAAGAGACCCAGTACTTC.